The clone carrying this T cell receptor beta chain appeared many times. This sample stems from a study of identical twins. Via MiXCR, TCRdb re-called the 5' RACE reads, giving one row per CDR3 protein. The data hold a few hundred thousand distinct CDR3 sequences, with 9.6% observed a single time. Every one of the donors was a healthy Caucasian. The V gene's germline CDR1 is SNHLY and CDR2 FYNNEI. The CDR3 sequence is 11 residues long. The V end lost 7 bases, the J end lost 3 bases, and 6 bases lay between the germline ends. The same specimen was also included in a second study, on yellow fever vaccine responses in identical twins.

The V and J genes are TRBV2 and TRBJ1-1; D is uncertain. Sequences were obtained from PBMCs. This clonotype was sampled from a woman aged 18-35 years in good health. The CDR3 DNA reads TGTGCCAGCAAGGTTTACACTGAAGCTTTCTTT. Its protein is CASKVYTEAFF.